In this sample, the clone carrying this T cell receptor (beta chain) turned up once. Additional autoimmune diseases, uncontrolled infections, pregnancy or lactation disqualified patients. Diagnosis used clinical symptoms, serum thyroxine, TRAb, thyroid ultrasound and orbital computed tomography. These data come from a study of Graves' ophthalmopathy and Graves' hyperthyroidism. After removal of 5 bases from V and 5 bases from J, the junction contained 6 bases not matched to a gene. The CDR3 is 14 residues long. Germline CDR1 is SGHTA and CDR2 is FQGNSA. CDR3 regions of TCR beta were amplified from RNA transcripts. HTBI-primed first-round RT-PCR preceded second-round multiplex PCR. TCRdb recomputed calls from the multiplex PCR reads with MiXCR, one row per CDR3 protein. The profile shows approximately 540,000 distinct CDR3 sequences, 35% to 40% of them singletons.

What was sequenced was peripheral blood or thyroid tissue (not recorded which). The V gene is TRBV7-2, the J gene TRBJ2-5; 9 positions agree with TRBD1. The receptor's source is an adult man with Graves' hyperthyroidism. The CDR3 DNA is TGTGCCAGCAGCGGACAGGGGTACAATGAGACCCAGTACTTC. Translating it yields CASSGQGYNETQYF.